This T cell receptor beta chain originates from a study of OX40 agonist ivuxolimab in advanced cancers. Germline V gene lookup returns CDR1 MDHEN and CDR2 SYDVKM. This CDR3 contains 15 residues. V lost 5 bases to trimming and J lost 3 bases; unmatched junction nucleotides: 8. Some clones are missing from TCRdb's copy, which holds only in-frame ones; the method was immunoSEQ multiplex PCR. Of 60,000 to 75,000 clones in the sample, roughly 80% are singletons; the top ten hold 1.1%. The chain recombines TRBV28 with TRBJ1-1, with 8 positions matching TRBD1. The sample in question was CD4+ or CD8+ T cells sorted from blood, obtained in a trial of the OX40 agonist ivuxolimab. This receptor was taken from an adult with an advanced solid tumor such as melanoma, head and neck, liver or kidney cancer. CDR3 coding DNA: TGTGCCAGCAGTCCCAGGGGGCTTATTCACACTGAAGCTTTCTTT. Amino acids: CASSPRGLIHTEAFF. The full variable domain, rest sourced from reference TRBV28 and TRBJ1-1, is DVKVTQSSRYLVKRTGEKVFLECVQDMDHENMFWYRQDPGLGLRLIYFSYDVKMKEKGDIPEGYSVSREKKERFSLILESASTNQTSMYLCASSPRGLIHTEAFFGQGTRLTVV.